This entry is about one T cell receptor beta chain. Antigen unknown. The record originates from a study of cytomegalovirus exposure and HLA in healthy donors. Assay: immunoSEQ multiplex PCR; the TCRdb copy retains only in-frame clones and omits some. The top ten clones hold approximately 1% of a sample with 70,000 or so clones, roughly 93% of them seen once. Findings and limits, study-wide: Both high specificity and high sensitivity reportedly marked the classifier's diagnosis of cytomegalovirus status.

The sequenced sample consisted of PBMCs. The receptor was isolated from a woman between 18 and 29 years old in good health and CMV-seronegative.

As DNA, the CDR3 is TGTGCCAGCAGTGTGGGGCAGTTTCAAGATACGCAGTATTTT. Translation: CASSVGQFQDTQYF. V gene TRBV6-4 combines with J gene TRBJ2-3; maybe TRBD1 (5 bases). V gave up 4 bases and J gave up 5 bases, with 13 bases separating them. The CDR3 is made up of 14 amino acids. Germline-derived CDR1 and CDR2 are MRHNA and SNTAGT.